Listed below are T cell receptor beta chains from one sample, sequenced in a study of blood T cell repertoires in COVID-19. The repertoire was sequenced with immunoSEQ multiplex PCR; TCRdb's copy has only in-frame clones and lacks some. The sample lists roughly 30,000 clones, about 94% occurring once. Sequencing used peripheral blood. These receptors were taken from a human donor in a cohort sampled during active COVID-19. CDR3s include the opening cysteine and the closing phenylalanine or tryptophan. Each record gives: D gene, J gene, V gene, clone size, CDR3 protein, CDR3 DNA. D genes are given only for firm matches. Clone sizes are given selectively: once, few, many, or a class where the clone is expanded.

-	TRBJ2-1	TRBV12-5	-	CASGLDRALNEQFF	TGTGCTAGTGGTTTGGACAGGGCCCTAAATGAGCAGTTCTTC
-	TRBJ2-1	TRBV3-1/TRBV3-2	-	CASSQGQGRGSEQFF	TGTGCCAGCAGCCAAGGGCAGGGTCGAGGAAGTGAGCAGTTCTTC
TRBD1	TRBJ1-4	TRBV18	-	CASSPPGTGIFEKLFF	TGTGCCAGCTCACCTCCCGGGACAGGTATATTCGAAAAACTGTTTTTT
-	TRBJ2-6	TRBV11-2	-	CASSHLVRSVSGANVLTF	TGTGCCAGCAGCCACCTCGTGCGGAGCGTCTCTGGGGCCAACGTCCTGACTTTC
TRBD2	TRBJ2-7	TRBV5-5	-	CASSNSGGSSYEQYF	TGTGCCAGCAGCAACAGCGGGGGAAGCTCCTACGAGCAGTACTTC
-	TRBJ2-1	TRBV27	-	CASSFGGGTQRLF	-
TRBD1	TRBJ1-2	TRBV5-1	-	CASSLDGQGRGYTF	TGCGCCAGCAGCTTAGATGGACAGGGACGCGGCTACACCTTC
-	TRBJ1-1	TRBV28	once	CASSVTGFGSTEAFF	TGTGCCAGCAGTGTCACAGGGTTTGGGAGCACTGAAGCTTTCTTT
TRBD1	TRBJ1-1	TRBV27	-	CASSLGQGNTEAFF	TGTGCCAGCAGTTTAGGACAGGGGAACACTGAAGCTTTCTTT
TRBD1	TRBJ1-1	TRBV2	once	CTSSAQGANTEAFF	TGTACCAGCTCGGCCCAGGGGGCAAACACTGAAGCTTTCTTT
-	TRBJ2-7	TRBV4-1	-	CASSQASFIGGSYEQYF	TGCGCCAGCAGCCAAGCCTCCTTCATCGGGGGAAGTTACGAGCAGTACTTC
TRBD2	TRBJ2-7	TRBV11-2	-	CASSIFTGGSYEQYF	TGTGCCAGCAGCATCTTCACGGGGGGCTCCTACGAGCAGTACTTC
-	TRBJ2-1	TRBV5-1	-	CASSLVVADYNEQFF	TGCGCCAGCAGCTTGGTAGTAGCGGATTACAATGAGCAGTTCTTC
-	TRBJ2-3	TRBV2	-	CASSEYRPSTDTQYF	TGTGCCAGCAGTGAATACAGACCAAGCACAGATACGCAGTATTTT
TRBD1	TRBJ1-6	TRBV28	-	CASSFNRGSSPLHF	TGTGCCAGCAGTTTTAACAGGGGAAGCTCACCCCTCCACTTT
TRBD2	TRBJ2-7	TRBV12-3/TRBV12-4	-	CASSFLAGYEQYF	TGTGCCAGCAGTTTCCTAGCGGGGTACGAGCAGTACTTC
-	TRBJ1-5	TRBV4-2	-	CASSQESGQSNQPQHF	TGTGCCAGCAGCCAAGAATCCGGACAGAGCAATCAGCCCCAGCATTTT
-	TRBJ1-1	TRBV5-1	-	CASGQGMGEAFF	TGCGCCAGCGGACAAGGTATGGGTGAAGCTTTCTTT
-	TRBJ2-7	TRBV5-1	-	CASVGQLTYEQYF	TGCGCCAGCGTAGGACAGCTTACCTACGAGCAGTACTTC
-	TRBJ1-3	TRBV10-1	few	CASSDSPSGNTIYF	TGCGCCAGCAGTGACAGTCCCTCTGGAAACACCATATATTTT
TRBD2	TRBJ2-1	TRBV5-4	-	CASSWMTSGKGEQFF	TGTGCCAGCAGCTGGATGACTAGCGGGAAAGGTGAGCAGTTCTTC
TRBD2	TRBJ2-2	TRBV10-3	-	CAIPLGLAGIAANTGELFF	TGTGCCATCCCCCTTGGACTAGCGGGCATTGCCGCGAACACCGGGGAGCTGTTTTTT
-	TRBJ1-1	TRBV4-1	-	CASSRTGTPTEAFF	TGCGCCAGCAGCCGAACAGGGACCCCCACTGAAGCTTTCTTT
TRBD2	TRBJ2-1	TRBV19	-	CASRLAGGPHEQFF	TGTGCCAGCAGACTAGCGGGAGGGCCCCATGAGCAGTTCTTC
TRBD1	TRBJ1-1	TRBV19	-	CASSIQGASTEAFF	TGTGCCAGTAGTATCCAGGGGGCAAGCACTGAAGCTTTCTTT
-	TRBJ2-1	TRBV5-1	-	CASSLETSSYNEQFF	TGCGCCAGCAGCTTGGAGACTAGCTCCTACAATGAGCAGTTCTTC